The 24 T cell receptor beta chains listed next were all sequenced from one sample in a study of lymphopenia after photon versus proton radiotherapy. Assay: immunoSEQ multiplex PCR; the TCRdb copy retains only in-frame clones and omits some. The sample consists of about 70,000 clones, 92% of them appearing once. Source: peripheral blood, taken from a patient treated with photon-based radiotherapy. These receptors all stem from a woman in her 40s with cholangiocarcinoma.

This chain joins TRBV18 and TRBJ2-1; D gene ambiguous. V was cut by 1 base and J by 7 bases, with 8 bases left in between. Germline V gives CDR1 KGHSH, CDR2 LQKENI. There are 13 residues in the CDR3. The CDR3 bases are TGTGCCAGCTCACCACTCGACGGAAATGAGCAGTTCTTC. Residues: CASSPLDGNEQFF.

V and J are TRBV6-1 and TRBJ1-1; tentatively, D is TRBD1 (5 bases). Germline V CDR1 and CDR2: MNHNS, SASEGT. Trimming took off 9 bases at V and 8 bases at J, with 25 bases between the two ends. The CDR3 consists of 15 residues. The CDR3 DNA follows: TGTGCCAGTGCCCTCGGGGCAGTAGGATCCCTCGAAGCTTTCTTT. Translating it yields CASALGAVGSLEAFF.

V usage is TRBV4-3 and J usage is TRBJ1-5; D may be TRBD1 (5 bases). Trimming stripped 0 bases from V and 7 bases from J, with 16 bases between. Germline values: CDR1 LGHNA, CDR2 YSLEER. This CDR3 contains 16 residues. The CDR3, as DNA: TGCGCCAGCAGCCAAGATAGGGGACTTCCCATACAGCCCCAGCATTTT. It yields the protein CASSQDRGLPIQPQHF.

V usage is TRBV4-3 and J usage is TRBJ2-6, with D possibly matching TRBD2 (5 bases). From germline, CDR1 is LGHNA and CDR2 YSLEER. There are 15 residues in the CDR3. The V end lost 1 base, the J end lost 2 bases, and 6 bases lay between the germline ends. Here the CDR3 DNA reads TGCGCCAGCAGCCAAGTGCGGGCTGGGGCCAACGTCCTGACTTTC. This encodes CASSQVRAGANVLTF.

The V and J genes are TRBV5-4 and TRBJ2-3; the match to TRBD2 covers 15 bases. CDR3 length equals 16 residues. Germline V lookup: CDR1 SGHNT, CDR2 YYREEE (reference sequence). Trimming removed 4 bases from V and 7 bases from J; junction bases left unmatched: 7. CDR3 region: CASSVGLAGGPNTQYF. As DNA, the CDR3 is TGTGCCAGCAGCGTTGGACTAGCGGGAGGGCCGAATACGCAGTATTTT.

CDR3 DNA sequence: TGTGCCATCAGTGCGGGGGGCGGAAGCTCCTACGAGCAGTACTTC. Its translation: CAISAGGGSSYEQYF. V usage is TRBV10-3 and J usage is TRBJ2-7, with D possibly being TRBD2 (7 bases). CDR3 size: 15 residues. In germline, CDR1 is ENHRY, CDR2 SYGVKD. V lost 4 bases to trimming and J lost 0 bases, with 13 bases between them.

The V call is TRBV4-2, the J call TRBJ2-2; 8 nucleotides align to TRBD2. This CDR3 contains 19 residues. The ends lost 1 base at V and 2 bases at J; junction bases unmatched: 12. CDR1 is LGHNA and CDR2 is YNFKEQ in the germline V gene. CDR3 coding DNA: TGTGCCAGCAGCCAAGGAGACGGGGGTAGCGGGGCAAACACCGGGGAGCTGTTTTTT. This gives the protein CASSQGDGGSGANTGELFF.

This sequence joins TRBV4-2 and TRBJ2-3; D unclear. Germline lookup yields CDR1 LGHNA and CDR2 YNFKEQ. V was clipped by 1 base and J by 1 base, with 3 bases between them. The length of the CDR3 is 13 residues. In nucleotides, the CDR3 is TGTGCCAGCAGCCAAGGCCGCACAGATACGCAGTATTTT. This codes for CASSQGRTDTQYF.

This chain joins TRBV30 and TRBJ2-5, with D perhaps matching TRBD2 (5 bases). Trimming removed 4 bases from V and 5 bases from J, with 17 bases in between. The germline V gene has CDR1 GTSNPN and CDR2 SVGIG (reference sequence). The CDR3 has 14 amino acids. CDR3 region: CAWTRRGAQETQYF. The CDR3 DNA follows: TGTGCCTGGACACGACGGGGAGCTCAGGAGACCCAGTACTTC.

This clone was seen just once. V gene TRBV30 combines with J gene TRBJ1-1, with 7 positions matching TRBD1. Germline assignment: CDR1 GTSNPN and CDR2 SVGIG (reference sequence). The CDR3 consists of 13 residues. Trimming took 5 bases from V and 4 from J; bases not matched to a gene: 7. The CDR3 DNA follows: TGTGCCTGGGACCCCCAGGGGGGCACTGAAGCTTTCTTT. It translates to CAWDPQGGTEAFF. The full variable domain, completed using reference TRBV30 and TRBJ1-1, is SQTIHQWPATLVQPVGSPLSLECTVEGTSNPNLYWYRQAAGRGLQLLFYSVGIGQISSEVPQNLSASRPQDRQFILSSKKLLLSDSGFYLCAWDPQGGTEAFFGQGTRLTVV.

This chain connects TRBV7-9 to TRBJ2-7; D uncertain. Germline V gives CDR1 SEHNR, CDR2 FQNEAQ (reference sequence). This CDR3 is 14 amino acids long. V shed 3 bases and J shed 2 bases, with 11 bases lying between them. The DNA for the CDR3 is TGTGCCAGCAGCTTCAGGTCGGAGACCTACGAGCAGTACTTC. Translating it yields CASSFRSETYEQYF.

V usage is TRBV7-6 and J usage is TRBJ1-5; D is unclear. Trimming removed 1 base at V and 5 bases at J, with 6 bases between. CDR1 SGHVS and CDR2 FNYEAQ come from the germline V gene. This CDR3 has 13 residues. CDR3 sequence (DNA): TGTGCCAGCAGCTTAGACGGACATCAGCCCCAGCATTTT. This sequence encodes CASSLDGHQPQHF.

The chain links TRBV2 to TRBJ2-6; D remains ambiguous. The CDR3 has 15 residues. V was trimmed by 7 bases and J by 0 bases, leaving 10 bases between them. CDR1 is SNHLY, CDR2 FYNNEI, per germline. Written as DNA, the CDR3 is TGTGCCAGCACGCCGTGGAGCTCTGGGGCCAACGTCCTGACTTTC. Translated: CASTPWSSGANVLTF.

The V gene is TRBV28, the J gene TRBJ2-7, with 8 bases fitting TRBD2. The CDR3 spans 14 residues. V lost 5 bases, J lost 1 base, and 4 bases stayed unmatched. Germline loops: CDR1 MDHEN, CDR2 SYDVKM. The DNA of the CDR3 is TGTGCCAGCAGTCGAGCGGGAGCATCCTACGAGCAGTACTTC. It translates to CASSRAGASYEQYF.

V usage is TRBV18 and J usage is TRBJ2-5; the D gene is possibly TRBD1 (5 bases). Germline values: CDR1 KGHSH, CDR2 LQKENI. The V and J ends lost 3 bases and 3 bases respectively, with 5 bases between them. The length of the CDR3 is 12 residues. CDR3 coding DNA: TGTGCCAGCTCACCGACAGAAGAGACCCAGTACTTC. This codes for CASSPTEETQYF.

The table lists this clone with a count of one. A read error may produce the germline difference seen at one junction end. The V and J genes are TRBV7-7 and TRBJ2-1; TRBD1 is a possible D gene (6 bases). Germline CDR1 SSHAT, CDR2 FNYEAQ (reference sequence). This CDR3 is built from 14 residues. The CDR3: CASSSDRFGNEQFF. The CDR3 nucleotides read TGTGCTAGCAGCTCCGACAGGTTCGGCAATGAGCAGTTCTTC.

The genes are TRBV30 and TRBJ2-3; TRBD2 matches at 10 bases. The CDR3 loop spans 12 amino acids. Losses at the gene ends were 4 bases for V and 6 bases for J; bases not matched to a gene: 1. CDR1 is GTSNPN and CDR2 is SVGIG in the germline V gene (reference sequence). The CDR3 DNA reads TGTGCCTGGACTAGCGGGGGTGATACGCAGTATTTT. Translation gives CAWTSGGDTQYF. Based on the CDR3 plus reference TRBV30 and TRBJ2-3, the full variable domain is SQTIHQWPATLVQPVGSPLSLECTVEGTSNPNLYWYRQAAGRGLQLLFYSVGIGQISSEVPQNLSASRPQDRQFILSSKKLLLSDSGFYLCAWTSGGDTQYFGPGTRLTVL.

The chain carries TRBV28 and TRBJ2-7; D ambiguous. The germline gives CDR1 MDHEN, CDR2 SYDVKM. V was shortened by 2 bases and J by 3 bases, with 5 bases between the two germline ends. The CDR3 runs 12 residues. As DNA, the CDR3 is TGTGCCAGCAGTTTACCTCTCTACGAGCAGTACTTC. This translates into CASSLPLYEQYF.

V is TRBV29-1 and J is TRBJ2-5, with TRBD1 identical over 10 bases. The J segment lost 5 bases and the V segment lost 3 bases, leaving 6 bases of the junction unmatched. Germline loops: CDR1 SQVTM, CDR2 ANQGSEA. The length of the CDR3 is 14 residues. In DNA form, the CDR3 reads TGCAGCGTTGACCTCCGGACAGGGGGGGAGACCCAGTACTTC. Its translation: CSVDLRTGGETQYF.

This chain uses TRBV6-6 with TRBJ2-7; 8 nucleotides match TRBD1. The trim removed 5 bases at V and 13 bases at J, leaving 7 bases unmatched. CDR3 size: 11 residues. Germline CDR1 is MNHNY and CDR2 is SVGAGI (reference sequence). CDR3 amino acids: CASSLGDRTYF. For the CDR3, the DNA is TGTGCCAGCAGTCTAGGGGACAGGACCTACTTC.

The CDR3 DNA reads as TGTGCCAGTAGTGTTACCGGGATTACCGATACGCAGTATTTT. Translating it yields CASSVTGITDTQYF. This sequence joins TRBV19 and TRBJ2-3; maybe TRBD2 (5 bases). The germline V gene has CDR1 LNHDA and CDR2 SQIVND (reference sequence). Between the trimmed V and J ends, which lost 5 bases and 6 bases, there was a span of 15 bases. CDR3 length: 14 amino acids.

The rearrangement joins TRBV4-3 to TRBJ2-7, with 16 nucleotides matching TRBD2. This CDR3 spans 16 amino acids. The germline V gene has CDR1 LGHNA and CDR2 YSLEER. After removal of 4 bases from V and 4 bases from J, the junction contained 4 bases not matched to a gene. This CDR3 reads CASSLGTSGGGYEQYF. For the CDR3, the DNA is TGCGCCAGCAGCCTCGGGACTAGCGGGGGGGGATACGAGCAGTACTTC.

This rearrangement joins TRBV7-2 to TRBJ1-1; a weak D match, TRBD1 (6 bases). Deletions cut 4 bases from V and 6 bases from J, with 12 bases between. CDR3 length: 13 amino acids. CDR1 is SGHTA, CDR2 FQGNSA, per germline. DNA of the CDR3: TGTGCCAGCAGCTACAGGGTCCAGCCTGAAGCTTTCTTT. It yields the protein CASSYRVQPEAFF.

V and J are TRBV30 and TRBJ2-6; weak D call: TRBD1 (5 bases). This CDR3 contains 14 residues. V gave up 4 bases and J gave up 2 bases, with 9 bases separating them. Germline V gene lookup returns CDR1 GTSNPN and CDR2 SVGIG (reference sequence). CDR3 loop: CAWIAGPGANVLTF. The CDR3 region has the DNA TGTGCCTGGATTGCAGGGCCTGGGGCCAACGTCCTGACTTTC.